A single sample is the source of the 14 T cell receptor beta chains below, sequenced in a study of CD8 T cells in ankylosing spondylitis. From the 5' RACE reads, TCRdb called clonotypes with MiXCR, one entry per CDR3 protein. The table has just under 350,000 distinct CDR3 sequences, over 12% seen once; the top ten hold approximately 1%. Sequencing used blood, either unsorted or a sorted T cell fraction (not recorded which). The receptors stem from a male donor with ankylosing spondylitis or in good health (not recorded which).

The sample holds a few counts of this clonotype. One end of the junction varies from germline; a read error may be responsible. This chain joins TRBV20-1 and TRBJ1-2; no reliable D call. Germline V lookup: CDR1 DFQATT, CDR2 SNEGSKA (reference sequence). This CDR3 has 11 residues. As DNA, the CDR3 is TGCAGTGCTGACCGGGATCTTAGTTACCCCTTC. Protein: CSADRDLSYPF.

This clonotype was seen a handful of times. The V and J genes are TRBV12-3 or TRBV12-4 and TRBJ1-5; TRBD1 might be the D (5 bases). The length of the CDR3 is 15 residues. V lost 5 bases and J lost 0, with 11 bases in between. Here the CDR3 reads CASSQGPYSNQPQHF. The CDR3 nucleotides read TGTGCCAGCAGTCAGGGTCCTTATAGCAATCAGCCCCAGCATTTT.

V usage is TRBV20-1 and J usage is TRBJ1-2; maybe TRBD1 (5 bases). Trimming pared 3 bases from V and 4 bases from J, leaving 9 bases between. CDR3 length equals 12 residues. The germline gives CDR1 DFQATT, CDR2 SNEGSKA (reference sequence). This chain's CDR3 is CSASQGVYGYTF. The CDR3 DNA reads as TGCAGTGCTAGTCAGGGAGTCTATGGCTACACCTTC.

The chain links TRBV20-1 to TRBJ2-3, with TRBD2 matching 14 bases. The ends lost 6 bases at V and 6 bases at J; junction bases unmatched: 11. Germline-derived CDR1 and CDR2 are DFQATT and SNEGSKA (reference sequence). CDR3 length equals 16 residues. The CDR3 sequence: CSAPFGLAGGADTQYF. DNA of the CDR3: TGCAGTGCCCCTTTCGGACTAGCGGGGGGTGCCGATACGCAGTATTTT.

This clonotype has just a few counts. The CDR3 DNA reads TGTGCCACCAGACAGGAGGAGACCCAGTACTTC. As protein: CATRQEETQYF. J is TRBJ2-5 and V is TRBV10-3; D may be TRBD1 (6 bases). This CDR3 region has 11 residues. Trimming took 10 bases from V and 5 from J, leaving 11 bases between them. CDR1 is ENHRY and CDR2 is SYGVKD in the germline V gene.

This clonotype was observed a few times. The chain employs TRBV5-1 and TRBJ2-5; 11 bases are a match to TRBD1. CDR1 and CDR2 from the germline V gene are SGHRS and YFSETQ. This CDR3 region has 14 residues. V dropped 4 bases and J dropped 2; count of bases not matched to a gene: 1. The CDR3, as DNA: TGCGCCAGCAGCAGGGACAGGGGGCAAGAGACCCAGTACTTC. It translates to CASSRDRGQETQYF.

This clonotype was counted ten times or more. This rearrangement joins TRBV5-1 to TRBJ2-5; D gene ambiguous. CDR3 size: 12 residues. Trimming removed 0 bases at V and 5 bases at J, with 5 bases between. CDR1 and CDR2 from the germline V gene are SGHRS and YFSETQ. The chain's CDR3 is CASSLAGETQYF. CDR3 in DNA: TGCGCCAGCAGCTTGGCCGGGGAGACCCAGTACTTC.

The table lists this clonotype with a few counts. This chain connects TRBV6-5 to TRBJ1-1, with no clear D. Germline CDR1 and CDR2: MNHEY and SVGAGI. The V and J ends lost 0 bases and 1 base respectively, with 6 bases between them. The CDR3 length is 14 residues. The CDR3, as DNA: TGTGCCAGCAGTTACTCGGGAGGGAACACTGAAGCTTTCTTT. Protein sequence: CASSYSGGNTEAFF.

This clonotype was recorded a few times. The CDR3 DNA sequence: TGCAGTGCTAGAGATATCCAGGGGGCGTGGAACACTGAAGCTTTCTTT. Translation: CSARDIQGAWNTEAFF. The chain is built from TRBV20-1 and TRBJ1-1; 8 bases match TRBD1. V shed 0 bases, J shed 1 base, and the junction held 7 bases outside the gene matches. The CDR3 sequence is 16 residues long. Germline-derived CDR1 and CDR2 are DFQATT and SNEGSKA (reference sequence).

This clonotype was counted between two and nine times. CDR3 coding DNA: TGTGCCAGCAGCCAAGATCATCCACCTAGGCCGCAGTATTTT. Translated, it gives CASSQDHPPRPQYF. The rearrangement links TRBV3-1 to TRBJ2-3, with D unclear. CDR1 and CDR2 from the germline V gene are LGHDT and YNNKEL (reference sequence). Trimming pared 0 bases from V and 10 bases from J, leaving 14 bases between. The CDR3 is 14 residues long.

This chain links TRBV9 with TRBJ1-1; no definite D call. Germline V CDR1 and CDR2: SGDLS, YYNGEE. V lost 0 bases, J lost 4 bases, and 10 bases lay in between. CDR3 length equals 14 residues. The DNA for the CDR3 is TGTGCCAGCAGCGTAGACGTGGGCCGCACTGAAGCTTTCTTT. Protein: CASSVDVGRTEAFF.

Ten or more counts support this clonotype. CDR3 bases: TGTGCCACCGGTCTCCCGGGGCTTAATACGACCGGGGAGCTGTTTTTT. This translates into CATGLPGLNTTGELFF. The rearrangement joins TRBV15 to TRBJ2-2; D may match TRBD1 or TRBD2 (5 bases each). Trimming stripped 8 bases from V and 5 bases from J, with 21 bases between. The CDR3 extends over 16 amino acids. The germline V gene has CDR1 LNHNV and CDR2 YYDKDF (reference sequence).

This clonotype has more than one count but fewer than ten. The chain carries TRBV7-9 and TRBJ2-3, with TRBD2 as a possible D gene (6 bases). The CDR3 runs 14 residues. Deletions cut 10 bases from V and 0 bases from J, with 14 bases between. In germline, CDR1 is SEHNR, CDR2 FQNEAQ (reference sequence). CDR3 in amino acids: CATLAFSSTDTQYF. CDR3 DNA: TGTGCCACCCTAGCGTTCTCTAGCACAGATACGCAGTATTTT.

This clonotype was counted between two and nine times. This chain links TRBV12-3 or TRBV12-4 with TRBJ1-2; no clear D gene. The ends were cut back, 5 bases at V and 8 bases at J, with 21 bases in the middle. The CDR3 spans 15 residues. The CDR3 nucleotides read TGTGCCAGCAGTCCCCTGGAGAGGAACTTTGGAGGCTACACCTTC. Its translation is CASSPLERNFGGYTF.